The 18 T cell receptor beta chains given below trace back to one sample, sequenced in a study of OX40 agonist ivuxolimab in advanced cancers. Here immunoSEQ multiplex PCR was the method, and the copy in TCRdb shows in-frame clones only, minus some. Of 25,000 to 35,000 clones listed, roughly 84% were seen once; the top ten hold approximately 14%. Sample: CD4+ or CD8+ T cells sorted from blood, taken in a trial of the OX40 agonist ivuxolimab. The receptor source for this set is an adult with an advanced solid tumor such as melanoma, head and neck, liver or kidney cancer.

This sequence joins TRBV7-9 and TRBJ1-1; tentative D call: TRBD1 (5 bases). Germline V CDR1 and CDR2: SEHNR, FQNEAQ (reference sequence). Trimming took off 1 base at V and 8 bases at J, with 11 bases between the two ends. The CDR3 loop spans 13 amino acids. This CDR3 is CASSLDSGAEAFF. The CDR3 region has the DNA TGTGCCAGCAGCTTAGATTCTGGGGCAGAAGCTTTCTTT. The entire variable domain, with the rest obtained from reference TRBV7-9 and TRBJ1-1, is as follows: DTGVSQNPRHKITKRGQNVTFRCDPISEHNRLYWYRQTLGQGPEFLTYFQNEAQLEKSRLLSDRFSAERPKGSFSTLEIQRTEQGDSAMYLCASSLDSGAEAFFGQGTRLTVV.

The V and J genes are TRBV4-1 and TRBJ2-3; the D gene could be TRBD1 or TRBD2 (5 bases each). Germline V CDR1 and CDR2: MGHRA, YSYEKL. The CDR3 is 15 amino acids. V lost 4 bases and J lost 3, with 14 bases in between. The CDR3 DNA is TGCGCCAGCAGCCTACCCGGGGCTTTAACAGATACGCAGTATTTT. Translating it yields CASSLPGALTDTQYF.

The genes are TRBV7-6 and TRBJ1-3; possibly TRBD1 for D (5 bases). The CDR3 spans 15 residues. The V gene lost 4 bases and the J gene lost 2 bases, with 12 bases spanning the gap. Germline CDR1 is SGHVS and CDR2 is FNYEAQ. CDR3 coding DNA: TGTGCCAGCAGCTCCGACAGATACCCTGGAAACACCATATATTTT. Its translation is CASSSDRYPGNTIYF.

The chain joins TRBV6-5 to TRBJ1-2; 7 bases match TRBD1. This CDR3 has 15 residues. J was trimmed by 4 bases and V by 5 bases; bases with no gene match: 10. In germline, CDR1 is MNHEY, CDR2 SVGAGI. The CDR3 bases are TGTGCCAGCAGTACGCCGGGACAGTTAATCTATGGCTACACCTTC. Translating gives CASSTPGQLIYGYTF.

This rearrangement joins TRBV13 to TRBJ2-3; no clear D. V was pared by 5 bases and J by 2 bases, with 17 bases between. This CDR3 has 16 amino acids. The V gene's germline CDR1 is PRHDT and CDR2 FYEKMQ (reference sequence). The CDR3 DNA sequence: TGTGCCAGCAGCCCGACCCCCGGGCCGAACACAGATACGCAGTATTTT. Translating it yields CASSPTPGPNTDTQYF.

The chain carries TRBV18 and TRBJ2-1; a possible D gene is TRBD2 (6 bases). The germline V gene has CDR1 KGHSH and CDR2 LQKENI. V shed 0 bases and J shed 4 bases, with 7 bases lying between them. There are 14 residues in the CDR3. The CDR3 DNA reads as TGTGCCAGCTCACCACCGGAGGGTTACAATGAGCAGTTCTTC. Its translation: CASSPPEGYNEQFF. Filled out from reference TRBV18 and TRBJ2-1, the complete variable domain reads NAGVMQNPRHLVRRRGQEARLRCSPMKGHSHVYWYRQLPEEGLKFMVYLQKENIIDESGMPKERFSAEFPKEGPSILRIQQVVRGDSAAYFCASSPPEGYNEQFFGPGTRLTVL.

The chain combines TRBV2 with TRBJ1-2; D gene uncertain. Trimming took off 3 bases at V and 0 bases at J, with 20 bases between the two ends. Germline CDR1 is SNHLY and CDR2 is FYNNEI. The CDR3 extends over 18 amino acids. The DNA for the CDR3 is TGTGCCAGCAGTGACAGGACGGGCAATCATTTTACTAACTATGGCTACACCTTC. Protein sequence: CASSDRTGNHFTNYGYTF.

The chain has TRBV2 and TRBJ2-4; no firm D call. In germline, CDR1 is SNHLY, CDR2 FYNNEI. The ends were cut back, 7 bases at V and 3 bases at J, with 16 bases in the middle. This CDR3 has 15 residues. The CDR3 DNA is TGTGCCAGCATTAACCCAGGTGAAGGCAAAAACATTCAGTACTTC. It yields the protein CASINPGEGKNIQYF.

The chain joins TRBV7-6 to TRBJ2-3, with 9 bases lining up with TRBD2. The V and J ends lost 2 bases and 2 bases, in that order; junction bases with no gene match: 8. Looked up from germline, CDR1 is SGHVS and CDR2 is FNYEAQ. The CDR3 consists of 17 residues. CDR3 in DNA: TGTGCCAGCAGCTTAACCCCCCAGCGGGAGGTCACAGATACGCAGTATTTT. Amino acids: CASSLTPQREVTDTQYF.

The CDR3 coding sequence is TGTGCCAGCAGGTTTCCGCGGGATCGTTCTAGCGGGACACCTCATGGGGCAGATACGCAGTATTTT. Translating gives CASRFPRDRSSGTPHGADTQYF. The chain recombines TRBV7-3 with TRBJ2-3, with 9 bases matching TRBD2. V was pared by 6 bases and J by 4 bases, with 29 bases of the junction left unmatched. CDR1 SGHTA and CDR2 FQGTGA come from the germline V gene. This CDR3 contains 22 residues.

CDR3 loop: CASSNDRGPYEQYF. The CDR3 nucleotides are TGCGCCAGCAGTAACGACAGGGGGCCTTACGAGCAGTACTTC. The rearrangement joins TRBV4-1 to TRBJ2-7; 10 bases align to TRBD1. The CDR3 is 14 residues long. Germline V gene data show CDR1 as MGHRA and CDR2 as YSYEKL. The V and J ends lost 6 bases and 4 bases, in that order; junction bases with no gene match: 6.

This chain links TRBV7-2 with TRBJ2-7; no clear D. Germline CDR1 is SGHTA and CDR2 is FQGNSA. Trimming pared 0 bases from V and 3 bases from J, leaving 6 bases between. The CDR3 is 13 amino acids. In DNA, the CDR3 is TGTGCCAGCAGCTTAGCACCTAACTACGAGCAGTACTTC. This gives the protein CASSLAPNYEQYF.

The chain recombines TRBV2 with TRBJ2-2; tentative D call: TRBD2 (6 bases). Germline V CDR1 and CDR2: SNHLY, FYNNEI. Trimming took 8 bases from V and 7 from J, leaving 17 bases between them. The CDR3 extends over 14 amino acids. The chain's CDR3 is CASGRPTSGGELFF. CDR3 sequence (DNA): TGTGCCAGCGGAAGGCCGACTAGTGGCGGGGAGCTGTTTTTT.

In DNA form, the CDR3 reads TGTGCCAGCAGCTTAGGGCAAGATACGCAGTATTTT. Translating gives CASSLGQDTQYF. J is TRBJ2-3 and V is TRBV11-2; D gene ambiguous. V shed 1 base and J shed 5 bases, with 4 bases lying between them. This CDR3 region has 12 residues. Per the germline V gene, CDR1 is SGHAT and CDR2 is FQNNGV. Full variable domain (missing parts from reference TRBV11-2 and TRBJ2-3): EAGVAQSPRYKIIEKRQSVAFWCNPISGHATLYWYQQILGQGPKLLIQFQNNGVVDDSQLPKDRFSAERLKGVDSTLKIQPAKLEDSAVYLCASSLGQDTQYFGPGTRLTVL.

The chain uses TRBV7-8 and TRBJ2-7; 10 nucleotides align to TRBD2. Germline CDR1 reads SGHVS; CDR2 reads FQNEAQ. This CDR3 region has 15 residues. After removal of 2 bases from V and 0 bases from J, the junction contained 1 base not matched to a gene. CDR3 in amino acids: CASSLLAGVSYEQYF. In nucleotides, the CDR3 is TGTGCCAGCAGCTTACTAGCGGGAGTCTCCTACGAGCAGTACTTC.

The genes are TRBV5-1 and TRBJ1-1; maybe TRBD1 (5 bases). The germline V and J ends were trimmed by 0 bases and 3 bases, with 12 bases remaining between them. Germline V lookup: CDR1 SGHRS, CDR2 YFSETQ. The CDR3 sequence is 15 residues long. DNA for the CDR3: TGCGCCAGCAGCTTGGCGGGGACGGACTACACTGAAGCTTTCTTT. Encoded protein: CASSLAGTDYTEAFF.

This rearrangement joins TRBV27 to TRBJ1-2, with 9 nucleotides matching TRBD1. The CDR3 totals 15 residues. In germline, CDR1 is MNHEY, CDR2 SMNVEV (reference sequence). V dropped 4 bases and J dropped 8; count of bases not matched to a gene: 11. The CDR3 DNA reads as TGTGCCAGCAGTTCAACGGACAGGGGCTTGCGGGGCTACACCTTC. It specifies CASSSTDRGLRGYTF.

The CDR3 DNA follows: TGTGCCAGCAGCGTAGATTCGGGGTTTAATGGCTACACCTTC. Its protein is CASSVDSGFNGYTF. The chain joins TRBV9 to TRBJ1-2; D not certain. The CDR3 consists of 14 residues. CDR1 and CDR2 (germline): SGDLS, YYNGEE. Trimming left V 0 bases short and J 6 bases short, with 12 bases between.